This entry lists 25 T cell receptor beta chains sequenced from one sample in a study of cytomegalovirus exposure and HLA in healthy donors. PCR primers comprised 60 Vbeta and 13 Jbeta primers. Here immunoSEQ multiplex PCR was the method, and the copy in TCRdb shows in-frame clones only, minus some. The sample holds around 150,000 clones, approximately 83% seen once. Sequenced material: PBMCs. These TCRs come from a man in his forties or fifties in good health and CMV-seropositive.

The genes are TRBV7-6 and TRBJ2-1; maybe TRBD2 (6 bases). Germline values: CDR1 SGHVS, CDR2 FNYEAQ. Trimming took off 9 bases at V and 2 bases at J, with 14 bases between the two ends. The CDR3 contains 14 residues. The CDR3 reads CASRGSGAYNEQFF. The CDR3 region has the DNA TGTGCCAGTAGAGGTAGCGGAGCCTACAATGAGCAGTTCTTC.

The V and J genes are TRBV9 and TRBJ2-7; possible D gene TRBD2, 5 bases. The CDR3 is made up of 15 amino acids. Germline-derived CDR1 and CDR2 are SGDLS and YYNGEE. The V gene lost 0 bases and the J gene lost 3 bases, with 13 bases spanning the gap. CDR3 in DNA: TGTGCCAGCAGCGTAGATACTAGGAGAGGCTACGAGCAGTACTTC. Its protein is CASSVDTRRGYEQYF.

This chain connects TRBV28 to TRBJ2-1, with TRBD1 identical over 10 bases. In germline, CDR1 is MDHEN, CDR2 SYDVKM. The CDR3 totals 15 residues. Losses at the gene ends were 5 bases for V and 7 bases for J; bases not matched to a gene: 8. CDR3 loop: CASSTTGTGENEQFF. The CDR3 DNA reads TGTGCCAGCAGTACCACCGGGACAGGGGAAAATGAGCAGTTCTTC.

The chain couples TRBV27 to TRBJ2-1; 8 nucleotides agree with TRBD1. The CDR3 extends over 17 amino acids. CDR1 and CDR2 from the germline V gene are MNHEY and SMNVEV (reference sequence). With 2 bases clipped from V and 2 bases from J, the junction kept 8 bases outside the gene matches. The CDR3 here is CASSLNYRTGTYNEQFF. DNA for the CDR3: TGTGCCAGCAGTTTAAACTACCGGACAGGGACCTACAATGAGCAGTTCTTC.

The chain couples TRBV4-1 to TRBJ1-5, with 7 bases aligning to TRBD1. The CDR3 length is 16 residues. The J segment lost 6 bases and the V segment lost 3 bases, leaving 11 bases of the junction unmatched. Germline V gene lookup returns CDR1 MGHRA and CDR2 YSYEKL. The CDR3 loop is CASSHGRGHRGQPQHF. CDR3 nucleotide sequence: TGCGCCAGCAGCCACGGAAGGGGGCACCGGGGTCAGCCCCAGCATTTT.

The chain recombines TRBV6-6 with TRBJ2-7, with TRBD2 identical over 7 bases. Germline assignment: CDR1 MNHNY and CDR2 SVGAGI (reference sequence). Trimming cost V 6 bases and J 3 bases; bases outside gene matches: 5. The CDR3 length is 13 residues. The DNA of the CDR3 is TGTGCCAGCAGCCCAGGACTAGTCTACGAGCAGTACTTC. Protein sequence: CASSPGLVYEQYF.

J is TRBJ1-1 and V is TRBV9, with D possibly being TRBD1 (6 bases). Germline V CDR1 and CDR2: SGDLS, YYNGEE. The CDR3 has 15 amino acids. Trimming took off 0 bases at V and 0 bases at J, with 9 bases between the two ends. The CDR3 region is CASSVGAGVNTEAFF. CDR3 bases: TGTGCCAGCAGCGTAGGGGCAGGGGTGAACACTGAAGCTTTCTTT.

The rearrangement joins TRBV4-1 to TRBJ2-2; possible D gene TRBD1, 6 bases. The CDR3 sequence is 14 residues long. The germline V gene has CDR1 MGHRA and CDR2 YSYEKL. Trimming removed 3 bases from V and 5 bases from J, with 10 bases in between. CDR3 sequence reads: CASSQPGVTGELFF. The CDR3 DNA follows: TGCGCCAGCAGCCAGCCAGGGGTTACCGGGGAGCTGTTTTTT.

The chain employs TRBV5-6 and TRBJ2-5; 8 positions match TRBD2. V shed 3 bases and J 1 base; nucleotides not matched to a gene: 11. The CDR3 is made up of 17 amino acids. Germline V gene lookup returns CDR1 SGHDT and CDR2 YYEEEE. Here the CDR3 reads CASSWTGGGGIQETQYF. Written as DNA, the CDR3 is TGTGCCAGCAGCTGGACCGGGGGCGGGGGGATCCAAGAGACCCAGTACTTC.

The V gene is TRBV7-2, the J gene TRBJ2-1; D gene uncertain. V was cut by 2 bases and J by 8 bases, with 13 bases left in between. There are 14 residues in the CDR3. CDR1 and CDR2 from the germline V gene are SGHTA and FQGNSA. The CDR3 is CASSLPPLRDEQFF. In DNA form, the CDR3 reads TGTGCCAGCAGCTTACCCCCCCTCCGCGATGAGCAGTTCTTC.

The V gene is TRBV7-9, the J gene TRBJ2-2; 10 nucleotides match TRBD2. The germline V gene encodes CDR1 SEHNR and CDR2 FQNEAQ (reference sequence). The CDR3 totals 17 residues. V gave up 8 bases and J gave up 1 base; unmatched junction bases: 10. The CDR3 reads CASVRSGRGVNTGELFF. The CDR3 region has the DNA TGTGCCAGCGTGAGAAGCGGGAGGGGAGTGAACACCGGGGAGCTGTTTTTT.

This clone showed up just a few times. Other DNA sequences in the sample encode the same CDR3. The chain carries TRBV7-6 and TRBJ1-1; no clear D. V was cut by 1 base and J by 1 base, with 4 bases left in between. CDR3 length: 13 residues. Germline lookup yields CDR1 SGHVS and CDR2 FNYEAQ. The CDR3 DNA reads TGTGCCAGCAGCTTAGAGCAGAACACTGAAGCTTTCTTT. It encodes CASSLEQNTEAFF.

V gene TRBV6-1 combines with J gene TRBJ2-7; perhaps TRBD1 as D (6 bases). The ends were cut back, 2 bases at V and 0 bases at J, with 14 bases in the middle. The CDR3 has 16 amino acids. Germline values: CDR1 MNHNS, CDR2 SASEGT. Here the CDR3 reads CASSEYGPGASYEQYF. The CDR3 DNA reads TGTGCCAGCAGTGAATACGGACCAGGGGCCTCCTACGAGCAGTACTTC.

This clone was detected only once. The chain links TRBV5-1 to TRBJ1-1, with a weak D call TRBD1 (5 bases). Germline loops: CDR1 SGHRS, CDR2 YFSETQ. The CDR3 totals 12 residues. The germline V and J ends were trimmed by 0 bases and 11 bases, with 11 bases remaining between them. This CDR3 is CASSLGQGRAFF. The CDR3 DNA reads TGCGCCAGCAGCTTGGGCCAGGGTCGGGCTTTCTTT. Based on the CDR3 plus reference TRBV5-1 and TRBJ1-1, the full variable domain is KAGVTQTPRYLIKTRGQQVTLSCSPISGHRSVSWYQQTPGQGLQFLFEYFSETQRNKGNFPGRFSGRQFSNSRSEMNVSTLELGDSALYLCASSLGQGRAFFGQGTRLTVV.

V gene TRBV6-5 combines with J gene TRBJ2-5; perhaps D is TRBD1 or TRBD2 (5 bases each). Judging by the DNA end, TRBJ2-7 fits better; the J call may be wrong. The CDR3 runs to 11 residues. Germline CDR1 reads MNHEY; CDR2 reads SVGAGI. CDR3 nucleotide sequence: TGTGCCAGCAGTTCTGGGGGCGAGCAGTACTTC. It translates to CASSSGGEQYF.

The chain employs TRBV19 and TRBJ2-1; TRBD2 aligns across 7 bases. Trimming cost V 3 bases and J 4 bases; bases outside gene matches: 3. CDR1 LNHDA and CDR2 SQIVND come from the germline V gene (reference sequence). The length of the CDR3 is 14 residues. The CDR3 loop reads CASSMSGTYNEQFF. In DNA form, the CDR3 reads TGTGCCAGTAGTATGAGCGGGACGTACAATGAGCAGTTCTTC.

The V call is TRBV30, the J call TRBJ2-3; D may be TRBD2 (5 bases). Trimming shortened V by 4 bases and J by 1 base, and 9 bases separated the two germline ends. The CDR3 is 13 amino acids. Germline V gene data show CDR1 as GTSNPN and CDR2 as SVGIG (reference sequence). As DNA, the CDR3 is TGTGCCTGGACGGTTAGCGGCACAGATACGCAGTATTTT. This gives the protein CAWTVSGTDTQYF.

This clone has a handful of counts. This chain uses TRBV5-4 with TRBJ2-2, with 8 bases lining up with TRBD2. Germline V gene data show CDR1 as SGHNT and CDR2 as YYREEE (reference sequence). The CDR3 has 18 amino acids. J was trimmed by 3 bases and V by 4 bases; bases with no gene match: 14. CDR3 amino acids: CASSPSPSAGGDTGELFF. In DNA, the CDR3 is TGTGCCAGCAGCCCTTCCCCCTCCGCCGGGGGGGACACCGGGGAGCTGTTTTTT.

Comment on this clone: Within the sample, other DNA sequences also encode this same CDR3. The chain joins TRBV5-1 to TRBJ2-1; 7 positions agree with TRBD2. Germline CDR1 and CDR2: SGHRS and YFSETQ. The length of the CDR3 is 18 residues. J lost 2 bases, V lost 0 bases, and 11 bases had no gene match. The CDR3 coding sequence is TGCGCCAGCAGCTTGGTCATCGGGGCGGGAGCTCCCTACAATGAGCAGTTCTTC. Translating gives CASSLVIGAGAPYNEQFF.

The gene calls are TRBV6-4 and TRBJ1-6, with 8 bases fitting TRBD1. V was pared by 5 bases and J by 6 bases, with 6 bases of the junction left unmatched. CDR1 MRHNA and CDR2 SNTAGT come from the germline V gene. This CDR3 has 15 residues. The CDR3 DNA reads TGTGCCAGCAGTCAGACAGGGGCCCCTAATTCACCCCTCCACTTT. Its translation is CASSQTGAPNSPLHF.

The chain couples TRBV5-1 to TRBJ1-6; D is possibly TRBD1 (6 bases). The germline V and J ends were trimmed by 4 bases and 10 bases, with 21 bases remaining between them. CDR3 length equals 16 residues. Germline CDR1 SGHRS, CDR2 YFSETQ. The CDR3 protein is CASSPVMQGRGSPLHF. As DNA, the CDR3 is TGCGCCAGCAGCCCGGTGATGCAGGGGAGAGGCTCACCCCTCCACTTT.

This clone was recorded a few times. The J gene is TRBJ1-1, the V gene TRBV10-1; 8 nucleotides agree with TRBD1. The CDR3 runs to 13 residues. Per germline, CDR1 WNHNN and CDR2 SYGVQD (reference sequence). J lost 3 bases, V lost 8 bases, and 5 bases had no gene match. The CDR3 region is CASRGDRYTEAFF. The CDR3 coding sequence is TGCGCCAGCCGAGGGGACAGGTACACTGAAGCTTTCTTT.

The chain joins TRBV18 to TRBJ2-7; TRBD2 matches 8 bases. The CDR3 runs to 14 residues. The junction had 10 bases not matched to a gene; V was cut back by 8 bases and J by 4 bases. Germline assignment: CDR1 KGHSH and CDR2 LQKENI. The CDR3 loop is CASTFRGGLYEQYF. As DNA, the CDR3 is TGTGCCAGCACCTTTCGGGGGGGGCTATACGAGCAGTACTTC.

The CDR3 protein is CASSLQGAHLNYGYTF. CDR3 nucleotide sequence: TGTGCCAGCAGTTTACAGGGGGCCCACCTTAACTATGGCTACACCTTC. V usage is TRBV6-5 and J usage is TRBJ1-2; 9 nucleotides match TRBD1. V gave up 4 bases and J gave up 1 base; unmatched junction bases: 7. The CDR3 runs 16 residues. Germline lookup yields CDR1 MNHEY and CDR2 SVGAGI.

The V gene is TRBV2, the J gene TRBJ2-1, with D possibly TRBD2 on 6 matching bases. The CDR3 is made up of 15 amino acids. CDR1 SNHLY and CDR2 FYNNEI come from the germline V gene. Trimming took 1 base from V and 9 from J, leaving 16 bases between them. CDR3: CASSEGGERLVEQFF. The CDR3 DNA is TGTGCCAGCAGTGAAGGGGGGGAGCGTCTGGTTGAGCAGTTCTTC.